The following is a TCR beta chain sequence with its context. This entry belongs to a study of blood T cells in healthy people across ages. Alongside a J-beta primer mix, a sample-barcoded 5' primer served in a second PCR lasting about 6 to 11 cycles. Carrying 12 random nucleotides, a template-switch adaptor labeled each individual cDNA molecule. TCRdb ran MiXCR on the 5' RACE reads and lists one entry per CDR3 protein. This sample has roughly 1 million distinct CDR3 sequences; 20% to 25% occur once, and the top ten carry approximately 0.79%. V dropped 3 bases and J dropped 2; count of bases not matched to a gene: 12. CDR3 length: 16 amino acids. CDR1 SQVTM and CDR2 ANQGSEA come from the germline V gene. At least 5 micrograms of total RNA were extracted per sample. These same data were also listed under a study on T cells of mothers and their children.

Sequenced sample: blood. The V gene is TRBV29-1, the J gene TRBJ2-5; 7 bases line up with TRBD2. This sequence was found in a girl aged 2 to 10 in good health. CDR3 protein: CSVEAGVAGLQETQYF. In nucleotides, the CDR3 is TGCAGCGTTGAGGCAGGAGTAGCGGGCTTACAAGAGACCCAGTACTTC.